This entry lists 13 T cell receptor beta chains sequenced from one sample in a study of HIV-infected children after antiretroviral therapy interruption. Unique molecular identifiers were included in an RNA-based 3' RACE TCR library. Via MiXCR, TCRdb re-called the 3' RACE reads, giving one row per CDR3 protein. The sample includes tens of thousands of distinct CDR3 sequences, 5% to 8% seen only once; the top ten take about 0.91%. The treatment is: PENTA 11 planned treatment interruption arm or continuous ART arm. Sequencing was performed on CD45RA+ CD4+ T cells from PBMCs, pooled from several time points, taken from a donor given antiretroviral therapy, either interrupted or continuous. As for subset: naive CD4+ CD45RA+ CD45RO- T cells. These TCRs come from a pool of human donors with HIV.

This clonotype was recorded at least ten times. The chain joins TRBV15 to TRBJ2-4; a weak D match, TRBD2 (5 bases). With 4 bases removed from V and 6 bases from J, the gap between germline ends came to 10 bases. Germline V gene lookup returns CDR1 LNHNV and CDR2 YYDKDF (reference sequence). The CDR3 spans 13 residues. The CDR3 sequence: CATSIARGNIQYF. The CDR3, as DNA: TGTGCCACCAGCATTGCCCGGGGAAACATTCAGTACTTC.

This clonotype was seen many times. The V and J genes are TRBV20-1 and TRBJ2-1; 9 bases fit TRBD1. The CDR3 has 14 residues. Germline V gene sequence: CDR1 DFQATT, CDR2 SNEGSKA (reference sequence). V was clipped by 5 bases and J by 2 bases; unmatched bases: 4. CDR3 residues: CSAGGQGPYNEQFF. Here the CDR3 DNA reads TGCAGTGCTGGGGGACAGGGCCCCTACAATGAGCAGTTCTTC.

This clonotype came up many times. This sequence joins TRBV28 and TRBJ1-2, with TRBD1 as a possible D gene (5 bases). V shed 6 bases and J shed 7 bases, with 18 bases lying between them. This CDR3 is built from 14 residues. Germline V gives CDR1 MDHEN, CDR2 SYDVKM. CDR3 in amino acids: CASRGTEGMAGYTF. CDR3 DNA: TGTGCCAGCAGAGGGACGGAGGGAATGGCTGGCTACACCTTC.

This clonotype was counted at least ten times. The rearrangement uses TRBV5-6 and TRBJ2-1; 13 bases match TRBD2. CDR3 length equals 16 residues. V lost 0 bases and J lost 10; bases outside the gene matches: 7. Germline values: CDR1 SGHDT, CDR2 YYEEEE. The CDR3 protein is CASSLVTSGRAGEQFF. CDR3 DNA: TGTGCCAGCAGCTTGGTCACTAGCGGGAGGGCCGGGGAGCAGTTCTTC.

At least ten counts were recorded for this clonotype. This chain uses TRBV7-2 with TRBJ2-7, with 7 bases lining up with TRBD1. V lost 1 base, J lost 2 bases, and 2 bases stayed unmatched. CDR1 and CDR2 (germline): SGHTA, FQGNSA. The CDR3 is made up of 14 amino acids. The CDR3 here is CASSLDRGPYEQYF. The CDR3 DNA sequence: TGTGCCAGCAGCTTAGACAGGGGTCCCTACGAGCAGTACTTC.

This clonotype was observed a handful of times. The V and J genes are TRBV20-1 and TRBJ2-5; D ambiguous. CDR1 is DFQATT, CDR2 SNEGSKA, per germline (reference sequence). This CDR3 region has 13 residues. V lost 3 bases, J lost 2 bases, and 10 bases lay in between. In DNA, the CDR3 is TGCAGTGCTAGTAGCCGGGTTCAAGAGACCCAGTACTTC. Translation gives CSASSRVQETQYF.

In its sample, this clonotype was seen many times. A junction end diverges from the germline sequence, so it may reflect a read error. V and J are TRBV27 and TRBJ2-7; either TRBD1 or TRBD2 may supply D (5 bases each). CDR3 size: 15 residues. The germline V gene encodes CDR1 MNHEY and CDR2 SMNVEV (reference sequence). The DNA of the CDR3 is TGTGCCAGCAGTTCACTCCGGGACCGAGGTGGTTTGGTTACTTTC. The encoded protein is CASSSLRDRGGLVTF.

This clonotype was detected ten times or more. This chain links TRBV28 with TRBJ2-7; possibly TRBD1 for D (6 bases). Germline CDR1 MDHEN, CDR2 SYDVKM. The ends were cut back, 5 bases at V and 10 bases at J, with 18 bases in the middle. The CDR3 loop spans 13 amino acids. DNA for the CDR3: TGTGCCAGCAGTATACGGACAGACTATGAACAGTACTTC. As protein: CASSIRTDYEQYF.

This clonotype was found a few times. The chain joins TRBV28 to TRBJ2-2; no reliable D call. The CDR3 totals 13 residues. Trimming removed 6 bases at V and 3 bases at J, with 8 bases between. CDR1 and CDR2 (germline): MDHEN, SYDVKM. The CDR3 is CASSPTDTGELFF. CDR3 coding DNA: TGTGCCAGCAGCCCCACGGACACCGGGGAGCTGTTTTTT.

This clonotype was seen ten or more times. At one boundary the junction diverges from the germline segment, which might be a read error. J is TRBJ1-6 and V is TRBV6-6; D might be TRBD1 (5 bases). The CDR3 covers 15 residues. Germline V lookup: CDR1 MNHNY, CDR2 SVGAGI (reference sequence). The CDR3 region has the DNA TGTGCCAGCGGTGATAGGGGCGCCTATAATTCGCCCCTCTACTTT. Residues: CASGDRGAYNSPLYF.

This clonotype occurred many times. The chain couples TRBV6-1 to TRBJ2-7; D not resolved. Germline CDR1 MNHNS, CDR2 SASEGT. Between the trimmed V and J ends, which lost 7 bases and 2 bases, there was a span of 18 bases. The CDR3 totals 15 residues. CDR3 sequence (DNA): TGTGCCAGCACCCTCAACACAGTAATCCCCTACGAGCAGTACTTC. It yields the protein CASTLNTVIPYEQYF.

This clonotype was detected many times. The chain joins TRBV20-1 to TRBJ2-7; 16 bases are shared with TRBD2. This CDR3 region has 19 residues. The J segment lost 2 bases and the V segment lost 3 bases, leaving 13 bases of the junction unmatched. From germline, CDR1 is DFQATT and CDR2 SNEGSKA (reference sequence). DNA for the CDR3: TGCAGTGCTAGGGCGGTTCCCGGGACTAGCGGGGGGGGGACCTACGAGCAGTACTTC. Its protein is CSARAVPGTSGGGTYEQYF.

This clonotype was counted ten times or more. The rearrangement links TRBV4-1 to TRBJ2-7; the match to TRBD1 covers 10 bases. Germline V gives CDR1 MGHRA, CDR2 YSYEKL. This CDR3 is 17 amino acids long. Trimming took 1 base from V and 6 from J; bases not matched to a gene: 12. DNA of the CDR3: TGCGCCAGCAGCCAAGGGCTCCGGGACAGGGGCCGGTTCGAGCAGTACTTC. Residues: CASSQGLRDRGRFEQYF.